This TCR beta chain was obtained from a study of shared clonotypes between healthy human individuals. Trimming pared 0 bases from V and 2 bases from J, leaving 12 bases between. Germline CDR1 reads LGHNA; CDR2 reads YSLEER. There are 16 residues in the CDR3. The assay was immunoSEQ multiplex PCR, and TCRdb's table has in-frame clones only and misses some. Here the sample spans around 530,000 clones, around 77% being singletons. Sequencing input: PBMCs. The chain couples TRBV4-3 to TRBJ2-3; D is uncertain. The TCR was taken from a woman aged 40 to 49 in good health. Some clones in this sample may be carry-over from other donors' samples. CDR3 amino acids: CASSQDYAEFTDTQYF. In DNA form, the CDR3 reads TGCGCCAGCAGCCAAGATTACGCGGAATTCACAGATACGCAGTATTTT.